The 24 T cell receptor beta chains listed next were all sequenced from one sample in a study of spatial heterogeneity in lung cancer. Time point reported: blood taken at disease recurrence. Unsorted whole RNA of tumor, nontumor lung or frozen PBMC was sequenced. TCRdb used MiXCR to reprocess the 5' RACE reads, holding one entry per CDR3 protein. The sample includes 9,500 to 10,000 distinct CDR3 sequences, approximately 3.5% of them seen just once. This sample comprised PBMCs, obtained at recurrence. These receptors all come from a female donor with early-stage non-small cell lung cancer.

By its share, this clonotype is medium-sized (0.01 to 0.1%). Little can be read into the size of this beta chain, an off-target read in a library designed for alpha chains. The chain uses TRBV2 and TRBJ1-6, with D unresolved. There are 13 residues in the CDR3. From germline, CDR1 is SNHLY and CDR2 FYNNEI. The V gene lost 4 bases and the J gene lost 10 bases, with 11 bases spanning the gap. In DNA, the CDR3 is TGTGCCAGCAGTGGTCGGGGTGGATCACCCCTCCACTTT. It codes for CASSGRGGSPLHF.

Comments on this clonotype: With the library built for alpha chains, this beta chain is off target and its frequency is not meaningful. CDR3 region: CASSKSQGLEGTDTQYF. The CDR3 region has the DNA TGCGCCAGCAGCAAATCCCAGGGGTTAGAAGGCACAGATACGCAGTATTTT. The V call is TRBV5-1, the J call TRBJ2-3, with D tentatively TRBD1 (6 bases). The CDR3 sequence is 17 residues long. CDR1 SGHRS and CDR2 YFSETQ come from the germline V gene. Trimming cost V 4 bases and J 1 base, with 19 bases left between them.

This clonotype appeared many times. This beta chain came through as a stray read in a library set up for alpha chains, and its size says little. V gene TRBV4-2 combines with J gene TRBJ2-1; the match to TRBD2 covers 7 bases. CDR3 size: 16 residues. V trimming: 1 base; J trimming: 3 bases; junction bases outside the gene matches: 6. Germline lookup yields CDR1 LGHNA and CDR2 YNFKEQ. CDR3 DNA sequence: TGTGCCAGCAGCCAAGGCCAAGCGGGGATCTACAATGAGCAGTTCTTC. It specifies CASSQGQAGIYNEQFF.

The sample holds many counts of this clonotype. For a library built for alpha chains, this beta chain is a stray read; little rests on its size. The chain recombines TRBV2 with TRBJ2-2; 9 bases fit TRBD1. This CDR3 is built from 15 residues. The ends lost 11 bases at V and 1 base at J; junction bases unmatched: 8. Looked up from germline, CDR1 is SNHLY and CDR2 is FYNNEI. The CDR3 loop is CAVLQGALNTGELFF. CDR3 nucleotides: TGTGCCGTACTACAGGGGGCTCTGAACACCGGGGAGCTGTTTTTT.

This clonotype was found many times. This beta chain is an unintended read in a library built for alpha chains; its size means little. This CDR3 is CIIGGEDTQYF. CDR3 nucleotides: TGCATCATTGGAGGGGAGGATACGCAGTATTTT. V is TRBV29-1 and J is TRBJ2-3; possibly TRBD2 for D (6 bases). This CDR3 spans 11 amino acids. Germline V gene data show CDR1 as SQVTM and CDR2 as ANQGSEA.

In this sample, this clonotype turned up many times. This beta chain is off target for a library built for alpha chains, so its abundance means little. CDR3 loop: CASSLAVGYEQYF. For the CDR3, the DNA is TGTGCCAGCAGCTTGGCCGTGGGCTACGAGCAGTACTTC. V is TRBV11-2 and J is TRBJ2-7; D is unclear. The germline gives CDR1 SGHAT, CDR2 FQNNGV. The V and J ends lost 3 bases and 3 bases respectively, with 9 bases between them. This CDR3 is 13 amino acids long.

This clonotype was recorded at least ten times. This beta chain turned up in a library designed for alpha chains; as an off-target read, its abundance says little. The rearrangement joins TRBV6-2 or TRBV6-3 to TRBJ2-5; no firm D call. The CDR3 runs 13 residues. Germline lookup yields CDR1 MNHEY and CDR2 SVGEGT. V was pared by 6 bases and J by 7 bases, with 15 bases between. CDR3 residues: CASSPDEKGTQYF. CDR3 in DNA: TGTGCCAGCAGCCCCGACGAAAAGGGGACCCAGTACTTC.

At least ten counts were recorded for this clonotype. Since the library was made to target alpha chains, this beta chain is a stray read and its abundance is not meaningful. This rearrangement joins TRBV20-1 to TRBJ2-1; 10 bases are shared with TRBD2. CDR1 and CDR2 (germline): DFQATT, SNEGSKA (reference sequence). This CDR3 region has 17 residues. The V and J ends lost 1 base and 0 bases, in that order; junction bases with no gene match: 6. Here the CDR3 reads CSARASGGASSYNEQFF. CDR3 DNA sequence: TGCAGTGCTAGAGCGAGCGGGGGGGCTAGCTCCTACAATGAGCAGTTCTTC.

This clonotype came up many times. This beta chain turned up in a library designed for alpha chains; as an off-target read, its abundance says little. The chain is built from TRBV20-1 and TRBJ1-1; D uncertain. V dropped 3 bases and J dropped 7 bases, with 6 bases sitting between them. This CDR3 is 10 amino acids long. The germline gives CDR1 DFQATT, CDR2 SNEGSKA (reference sequence). CDR3 residues: CSARQVEAFF. For the CDR3, the DNA is TGCAGTGCTAGGCAGGTTGAAGCTTTCTTT.

By share of the sample, this clonotype is medium-sized. This beta chain is an unintended read in a library built for alpha chains; its size means little. The chain employs TRBV2 and TRBJ1-3; the D is unclear. Germline V gives CDR1 SNHLY, CDR2 FYNNEI. There are 16 residues in the CDR3. V was trimmed by 3 bases and J by 1 base, leaving 13 bases between them. The chain's CDR3 is CASSEGWKVSGNTIYF. As DNA, the CDR3 is TGTGCCAGCAGTGAGGGTTGGAAAGTTTCTGGAAACACCATATATTTT.

In this sample, this clonotype is medium-sized. This beta chain was picked up by a library intended for alpha chains and is off target, so its count carries little meaning. The chain has TRBV30 and TRBJ2-4, with no clear D. The length of the CDR3 is 15 residues. Germline assignment: CDR1 GTSNPN and CDR2 SVGIG (reference sequence). Trimming removed 0 bases from V and 0 bases from J, with 9 bases in between. The DNA for the CDR3 is TGTGCCTGGAGTGTCGGCGAAGTAGCCAAAAACATTCAGTACTTC. Translation: CAWSVGEVAKNIQYF.

This clonotype was observed many times. With the library built for alpha chains, this beta chain is off target and its frequency is not meaningful. CDR3 sequence (DNA): TGTGCCACCCAGGGGACTAGCGGGGGGGCCCAAGAGACCCAGTACTTC. This codes for CATQGTSGGAQETQYF. The rearrangement uses TRBV24-1 and TRBJ2-5, with 16 bases lining up with TRBD2. The CDR3 extends over 16 amino acids. Germline CDR1 is KGHDR and CDR2 is SFDVKD. J lost 1 base, V lost 9 bases, and 4 bases had no gene match.

This clonotype has a count of ten or more. This beta chain is off target for a library built for alpha chains, so its abundance means little. The DNA for the CDR3 is TGTGCCAGCAGCTTAGGGACAGGGGGGGAGACCCAGTACTTC. This gives the protein CASSLGTGGETQYF. This chain joins TRBV7-9 and TRBJ2-5; 10 nucleotides align to TRBD1. The V and J ends lost 1 base and 5 bases, in that order; junction bases with no gene match: 1. In germline, CDR1 is SEHNR, CDR2 FQNEAQ (reference sequence). There are 14 residues in the CDR3.

This clonotype is medium-sized in the sample. This beta chain is an unintended read in a library built for alpha chains; its size means little. The chain uses TRBV29-1 and TRBJ2-7; TRBD2 aligns across 7 bases. Germline assignment: CDR1 SQVTM and CDR2 ANQGSEA. The CDR3 covers 13 residues. J was trimmed by 0 bases and V by 3 bases; bases with no gene match: 2. The CDR3 DNA follows: TGCAGCGTTGAGGGGGGGACCTCCTACGAGCAGTACTTC. Translating it yields CSVEGGTSYEQYF.

This clonotype was detected ten times or more. Being off target in a library aimed at alpha chains, this beta chain has a size of little meaning. The chain has TRBV2 and TRBJ2-3; TRBD2 matches 8 bases. The CDR3 loop spans 14 amino acids. Losses at the gene ends were 5 bases for V and 0 bases for J; bases not matched to a gene: 1. CDR1 and CDR2 from the germline V gene are SNHLY and FYNNEI. CDR3 protein: CASSWTSSTDTQYF. CDR3 coding DNA: TGTGCCAGCAGTTGGACTAGCAGCACAGATACGCAGTATTTT.

There are many counts of this clonotype. This beta chain was picked up by a library intended for alpha chains and is off target, so its count carries little meaning. The rearrangement joins TRBV18 to TRBJ2-7; perhaps TRBD1 as D (5 bases). CDR1 KGHSH and CDR2 LQKENI come from the germline V gene. Trimming shortened V by 0 bases and J by 2 bases, and 8 bases separated the two germline ends. The CDR3 runs to 14 residues. The CDR3 reads CASSPPKGTYEQYF. The CDR3 bases are TGTGCCAGCTCACCACCGAAGGGGACCTACGAGCAGTACTTC.

To note about this clonotype: Being off target in a library aimed at alpha chains, this beta chain has a size of little meaning. The chain is built from TRBV5-1 and TRBJ2-1; 11 bases map to TRBD1. In germline, CDR1 is SGHRS, CDR2 YFSETQ. The CDR3 spans 15 residues. With V trimmed by 4 bases and J by 4 bases, 4 bases remained unmatched. The CDR3 DNA sequence: TGCGCCAGCAGCGCGGACAGGGGGCCATACAATGAGCAGTTCTTC. Protein: CASSADRGPYNEQFF.

There are many counts of this clonotype. For a library built for alpha chains, this beta chain is a stray read; little rests on its size. As DNA, the CDR3 is TGTGCCAGCAGCTTGGGGGACAGTACATACAATCAGCCCCAGCATTTT. Protein: CASSLGDSTYNQPQHF. The genes are TRBV5-5 and TRBJ1-5; TRBD1 matches at 7 bases. This CDR3 is built from 16 residues. Looked up from germline, CDR1 is SGHKS and CDR2 is YYEKEE (reference sequence). After removal of 0 bases from V and 3 bases from J, the junction contained 6 bases not matched to a gene.

This clonotype occurred many times. With the library built for alpha chains, this beta chain is off target and its frequency is not meaningful. The V gene is TRBV6-5, the J gene TRBJ2-2; D is possibly TRBD2 (6 bases). CDR1 and CDR2 from the germline V gene are MNHEY and SVGAGI. This CDR3 has 14 amino acids. The V gene lost 11 bases and the J gene lost 2 bases, with 15 bases spanning the gap. For the CDR3, the DNA is TGTGCCGCGCGGGGCACCCATAACACCGGGGAGCTGTTTTTT. Its translation is CAARGTHNTGELFF.

This clonotype was found a few times. This beta chain came through as a stray read in a library set up for alpha chains, and its size says little. This chain uses TRBV5-5 with TRBJ2-2; 7 nucleotides align to TRBD2. V trimming: 4 bases; J trimming: 1 base; junction bases outside the gene matches: 7. The CDR3 loop spans 16 amino acids. Germline V gene data show CDR1 as SGHKS and CDR2 as YYEKEE (reference sequence). CDR3 DNA sequence: TGTGCCAGCAGCCCCGTGGGGGGGTGGAACACCGGGGAGCTGTTTTTT. Its protein is CASSPVGGWNTGELFF. Together with reference TRBV5-5 and TRBJ2-2, the CDR3 gives the full variable domain: DAGVTQSPTHLIKTRGQQVTLRCSPISGHKSVSWYQQVLGQGPQFIFQYYEKEERGRGNFPDRFSARQFPNYSSELNVNALLLGDSALYLCASSPVGGWNTGELFFGEGSRLTVL.

By sample share, this clonotype is large. The library was built for alpha chains, so this beta chain is an off-target read and its size means little. The rearrangement uses TRBV2 and TRBJ2-7, with D hard to call. The CDR3 runs 15 residues. Germline values: CDR1 SNHLY, CDR2 FYNNEI. V lost 2 bases to trimming and J lost 4 bases, with 15 bases between them. CDR3 amino acids: CASSELRRQLYEQYF. The CDR3 nucleotides are TGTGCCAGCAGTGAATTACGTCGGCAGCTATACGAGCAGTACTTC. Full variable domain (missing parts from reference TRBV2 and TRBJ2-7): EPEVTQTPSHQVTQMGQEVILRCVPISNHLYFYWYRQILGQKVEFLVSFYNNEISEKSEIFDDQFSVERPDGSNFTLKIRSTKLEDSAMYFCASSELRRQLYEQYFGPGTRLTVT.

In its sample, this clonotype was seen many times. Found in a library prepared for alpha chains, this beta chain is an off-target read, and its abundance has little meaning. V is TRBV7-2 and J is TRBJ1-1; D uncertain. The CDR3 loop spans 12 amino acids. Trimming removed 4 bases at V and 11 bases at J, with 14 bases between. CDR1 SGHTA and CDR2 FQGNSA come from the germline V gene. CDR3 region: CASSSMPGEAFF. CDR3 coding DNA: TGTGCCAGCAGCTCGATGCCTGGTGAGGCTTTCTTT.

In this sample, this clonotype turned up many times. As an off-target read in a library built for alpha chains, this beta chain has a frequency of little significance. The rearrangement uses TRBV6-1 and TRBJ1-6; D gene ambiguous. The CDR3 runs to 12 residues. The V gene lost 9 bases and the J gene lost 5 bases, with 8 bases spanning the gap. Per germline, CDR1 MNHNS and CDR2 SASEGT. The CDR3 DNA reads TGTGCCAGTCAACTCCATAATTCACCCCTCCACTTT. Protein product: CASQLHNSPLHF.

By its share, this clonotype is medium-sized. For a library built for alpha chains, this beta chain is a stray read; little rests on its size. This rearrangement joins TRBV29-1 to TRBJ2-3, with TRBD2 matching over 12 bases. Losses at the gene ends were 3 bases for V and 5 bases for J; bases not matched to a gene: 6. Per germline, CDR1 SQVTM and CDR2 ANQGSEA. The CDR3 length is 15 residues. The CDR3, as DNA: TGCAGCGTTGACCTACCGACTAGCGGGGGAGATACGCAGTATTTT. Translated, it gives CSVDLPTSGGDTQYF.